The 3 T cell receptor beta chains reported below all come from one sample, sequenced in a study of cytomegalovirus exposure and HLA in healthy donors (dated by TCRdb to between 2016 and 2019). Library construction relied on the immunoSEQ multiplex PCR assay. A mixture of 60 forward primers for TCR Vbeta segments and 13 reverse primers for TCR Jbeta segments was used in the multiplex PCR. In TCRdb, the immuneACCESS table is reduced to in-frame sequences with V and J assigned. These tables do not hold every clone; where another copy was compared, an unresolved V gene accounts for under half, and the others remain unexplained. The sample table shows approximately 180,000 clones, and 85% to 90% are seen once. Of the sample, around 1.5% falls within the top ten clones. Sequenced: PBMCs. Receptors originate from a woman under 30 in good health and CMV-seronegative.

This clone turned up a few times. J is TRBJ2-7 and V is TRBV5-1; possible D gene TRBD1, 6 bases. V lost 0 bases and J lost 2, with 12 bases in between. From germline, CDR1 is SGHRS and CDR2 YFSETQ. CDR3 size: 15 residues. CDR3 sequence reads: CASSLAEQGPYEQYF. CDR3 nucleotide sequence: TGCGCCAGCAGCTTGGCCGAACAGGGACCCTACGAGCAGTACTTC.

This chain uses TRBV28 with TRBJ2-7, with no clear D. The end of the DNA aligns better with TRBJ2-5, so the J call may be wrong. The germline gives CDR1 MDHEN, CDR2 SYDVKM. The CDR3 is 11 residues long. The CDR3: CASSPRVTQYF. CDR3 coding DNA: TGTGCCAGCAGCCCCCGGGTGACCCAGTACTTC.

The chain is built from TRBV2 and TRBJ1-1, with 7 nucleotides matching TRBD1. Looked up from germline, CDR1 is SNHLY and CDR2 is FYNNEI. The V gene end was trimmed by 6 bases and the J gene end by 0 bases; junction bases not matched to a gene: 4. The CDR3 has 14 amino acids. CDR3 in amino acids: CASSQGQLNTEAFF. The CDR3 nucleotides are TGTGCCAGCAGCCAGGGACAGTTGAACACTGAAGCTTTCTTT.